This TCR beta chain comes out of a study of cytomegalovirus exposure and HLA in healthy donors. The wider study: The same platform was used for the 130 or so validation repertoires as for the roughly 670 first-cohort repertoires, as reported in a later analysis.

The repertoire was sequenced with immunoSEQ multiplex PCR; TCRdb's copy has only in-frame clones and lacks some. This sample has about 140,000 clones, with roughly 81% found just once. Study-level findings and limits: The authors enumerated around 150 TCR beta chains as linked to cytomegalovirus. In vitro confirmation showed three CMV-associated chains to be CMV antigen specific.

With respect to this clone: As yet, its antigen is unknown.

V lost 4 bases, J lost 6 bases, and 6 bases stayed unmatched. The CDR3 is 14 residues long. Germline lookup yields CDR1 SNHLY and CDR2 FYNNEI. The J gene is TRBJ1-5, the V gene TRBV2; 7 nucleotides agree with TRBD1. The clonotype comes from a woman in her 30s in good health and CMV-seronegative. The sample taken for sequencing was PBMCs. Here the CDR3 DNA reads TGTGCCAGCAGTGGACAGGGTATGAGTCAGCCCCAGCATTTT. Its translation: CASSGQGMSQPQHF.